This TCR beta chain was identified in a study of T cells in narcolepsy. General study findings and limits: Autoreactive HCRT-specific and TRIB2-specific clonotypes were marked in same-patient CSF-versus-blood CD4+ comparisons.

This CDR3 comprises 12 residues. Trimming pared 0 bases from V and 4 bases from J, leaving 5 bases between. CDR1 is SGHNT, CDR2 YYREEE, per germline (reference sequence). As regards this clone: Antigen specificity is unknown.

Sequenced by immunoSEQ multiplex PCR; TCRdb stores in-frame clones only, minus some. Among 20,000 to 25,000 clones listed, roughly 81% were seen once. What was sequenced was CD45RA- memory CD4+ T cells from PBMCs. The V and J genes are TRBV5-4 and TRBJ2-7; D gene uncertain. The sequence came from a human donor with narcolepsy. CDR3 nucleotides: TGTGCCAGCAGCTTGGATCAATACGAGCAGTACTTC. This translates into CASSLDQYEQYF.